The 30 T cell receptor beta chains below come from one sample, sequenced in a study of naive and memory T cell subsets. The study, taken as a whole, reports: Possibly reflecting memory cells re-expressing CD45RA, a few larger clonotypes occurred in naive repertoires, especially CD8.

Two oligonucleotides, mixed equimolar, formed the beta constant-region primer covering TRBC1 and TRBC2. Four rounds of PCR amplified the ligated cDNA using nested alpha and beta constant-region primers plus SP2. TCRdb redid the calling of the UMI-ligation and nested PCR reads with MiXCR, one entry per CDR3 protein. The table has over 110,000 distinct CDR3 sequences, around 21% seen once. For these receptors, no antigen is known. What was sequenced was naive CD8+ T cells from blood. These receptors were collected from a human donor in good health.

This clonotype has a handful of counts. V gene TRBV29-1 combines with J gene TRBJ2-5; D might be TRBD1 or TRBD2, each matching 6 bases. Trimming shortened V by 7 bases and J by 2 bases, and 14 bases separated the two germline ends. The CDR3 has 13 amino acids. Germline V gene data show CDR1 as SQVTM and CDR2 as ANQGSEA. The DNA for the CDR3 is TGCAGCGCCCAAGGGGGGTCTCAAGAGACCCAGTACTTC. It specifies CSAQGGSQETQYF.

This clonotype was counted only a few times. This chain links TRBV7-9 with TRBJ2-2; 13 bases line up with TRBD2. Germline CDR1 SEHNR, CDR2 FQNEAQ (reference sequence). The CDR3 has 15 amino acids. Losses at the gene ends were 5 bases for V and 6 bases for J; bases not matched to a gene: 3. The CDR3 sequence is CASSRGTSGAGELFF. The CDR3 DNA sequence: TGTGCCAGCAGCCGCGGGACTAGCGGGGCCGGGGAGCTGTTTTTT.

This clonotype was seen only a few times. This chain joins TRBV2 and TRBJ2-1; perhaps TRBD2 as D (6 bases). There are 14 residues in the CDR3. Per germline, CDR1 SNHLY and CDR2 FYNNEI. V lost 4 bases, J lost 3 bases, and 10 bases lay in between. The CDR3 region has the DNA TGTGCCAGCAGTGCCCGGGAGTTCTACAATGAGCAGTTCTTC. It specifies CASSAREFYNEQFF.

At least ten counts were recorded for this clonotype. J is TRBJ2-5 and V is TRBV29-1; 10 nucleotides match TRBD2. J was trimmed by 5 bases and V by 3 bases; bases with no gene match: 9. The CDR3 contains 15 residues. CDR1 is SQVTM and CDR2 is ANQGSEA in the germline V gene. The CDR3 loop is CSVEGSGRARETQYF. The DNA of the CDR3 is TGCAGCGTTGAGGGGAGCGGGAGGGCCAGGGAGACCCAGTACTTC.

The chain couples TRBV4-1 to TRBJ2-7, with TRBD2 as a possible D gene (6 bases). Trimming pared 6 bases from V and 5 bases from J, leaving 20 bases between. Looked up from germline, CDR1 is MGHRA and CDR2 is YSYEKL. This CDR3 has 15 residues. For the CDR3, the DNA is TGCGCCAGCAGTCTACAAGGGAGGAGGGTGGACGAGCAGTACTTC. Protein sequence: CASSLQGRRVDEQYF.

This chain uses TRBV6-2 or TRBV6-3 with TRBJ2-7; a possible D gene is TRBD1 (5 bases). Per the germline V gene, CDR1 is MNHEY and CDR2 is SVGEGT. The CDR3 is 17 amino acids. V was pared by 0 bases and J by 0 bases, with 15 bases between. The CDR3 sequence: CASSYSKWTSDSYEQYF. The CDR3 nucleotides read TGTGCCAGCAGTTACTCGAAATGGACAAGTGACTCCTACGAGCAGTACTTC.

This clonotype was seen only a few times. The CDR3, as DNA: TGTGCCACCAAATCGAAGGGCAATGAGCAGTTCTTC. Protein sequence: CATKSKGNEQFF. The rearrangement uses TRBV24-1 and TRBJ2-1; D is unclear. Trimming cost V 8 bases and J 6 bases, with 10 bases left between them. Germline loops: CDR1 KGHDR, CDR2 SFDVKD. The length of the CDR3 is 12 residues.

This clonotype occurred a few times. The chain links TRBV11-2 to TRBJ2-1; TRBD2 matches at 8 bases. The CDR3 is 15 residues long. After removal of 6 bases from V and 9 bases from J, the junction contained 13 bases not matched to a gene. Germline V gives CDR1 SGHAT, CDR2 FQNNGV. As DNA, the CDR3 is TGTGCCAGCAGGCCCCGGACTAGCCGAGCTGGTGAGCAGTTCTTC. This sequence encodes CASRPRTSRAGEQFF. The full variable domain, in which reference TRBV11-2 and TRBJ2-1 provide the parts outside the CDR3, is EAGVAQSPRYKIIEKRQSVAFWCNPISGHATLYWYQQILGQGPKLLIQFQNNGVVDDSQLPKDRFSAERLKGVDSTLKIQPAKLEDSAVYLCASRPRTSRAGEQFFGPGTRLTVL.

The J gene is TRBJ2-3, the V gene TRBV7-8; TRBD2 matches 12 bases. Looked up from germline, CDR1 is SGHVS and CDR2 is FQNEAQ. The length of the CDR3 is 15 residues. The junction had 4 bases not matched to a gene; V was cut back by 5 bases and J by 4 bases. The CDR3 sequence is CASSHSSGRADTQYF. CDR3 DNA sequence: TGTGCCAGCAGCCACTCTAGCGGGAGGGCAGATACGCAGTATTTT.

The CDR3 spells CASSLGATTSTDTQYF. The CDR3 coding sequence is TGTGCCAGCAGTTTGGGAGCCACCACGAGCACAGATACGCAGTATTTT. The J gene is TRBJ2-3, the V gene TRBV28; D perhaps matches TRBD2 (5 bases). Germline V gene data show CDR1 as MDHEN and CDR2 as SYDVKM. This CDR3 region has 16 residues. The V and J ends lost 3 bases and 0 bases respectively, with 13 bases between them.

The chain joins TRBV7-9 to TRBJ2-1; a possible D gene is TRBD1 (5 bases). The CDR3 contains 12 residues. CDR1 and CDR2 (germline): SEHNR, FQNEAQ (reference sequence). The ends were cut back, 5 bases at V and 11 bases at J, with 13 bases in the middle. Here the CDR3 reads CASSQDKGKQFF. The CDR3 bases are TGTGCCAGCAGCCAAGATAAGGGGAAGCAGTTCTTC.

This clonotype was counted only a few times. V usage is TRBV27 and J usage is TRBJ2-1; 7 bases map to TRBD2. The CDR3 is 15 residues long. Germline V gene data show CDR1 as MNHEY and CDR2 as SMNVEV (reference sequence). Trimming cost V 7 bases and J 2 bases; bases outside gene matches: 8. CDR3 protein: CASKRSGVAYNEQFF. The CDR3 nucleotides read TGTGCCAGCAAGAGGAGCGGGGTAGCCTACAATGAGCAGTTCTTC.

This clonotype was detected a few times. The J gene is TRBJ1-1, the V gene TRBV5-1; D gene uncertain. The CDR3 has 15 residues. V was cut by 0 bases and J by 4 bases, with 13 bases left in between. Germline-derived CDR1 and CDR2 are SGHRS and YFSETQ. The CDR3 is CASSLGLGGVTEAFF. The CDR3 DNA is TGCGCCAGCAGCTTGGGGTTGGGTGGGGTCACTGAAGCTTTCTTT.

V is TRBV11-2 and J is TRBJ1-1, with TRBD1 identical over 12 bases. The junction had 6 bases not matched to a gene; V was cut back by 1 base and J by 3 bases. CDR1 SGHAT and CDR2 FQNNGV come from the germline V gene. This CDR3 region has 17 residues. In DNA form, the CDR3 reads TGTGCCAGCAGCTTAGGCGGGACAGGGGGCCTGGACACTGAAGCTTTCTTT. Its protein product is CASSLGGTGGLDTEAFF.

There are a few counts of this clonotype. The chain combines TRBV28 with TRBJ1-5, with 9 nucleotides matching TRBD1. Germline V gives CDR1 MDHEN, CDR2 SYDVKM. V lost 6 bases to trimming and J lost 0 bases; unmatched junction nucleotides: 3. The CDR3 totals 15 residues. The CDR3 bases are TGTGCCAGCAGCCCGGACAGGGGTAGCAATCAGCCCCAGCATTTT. It yields the protein CASSPDRGSNQPQHF.

The chain couples TRBV4-1 to TRBJ1-1; D possibly corresponds to TRBD1 (6 bases). V dropped 2 bases and J dropped 5 bases, with 21 bases sitting between them. There are 17 residues in the CDR3. Germline CDR1 MGHRA, CDR2 YSYEKL. CDR3 in DNA: TGCGCCAGCAGCCAATCCCTTCTGGGGGGCGCGAATACTGAAGCTTTCTTT. Its protein is CASSQSLLGGANTEAFF.

The chain couples TRBV28 to TRBJ2-1; 10 bases are a match to TRBD2. V was pared by 5 bases and J by 4 bases, with 2 bases of the junction left unmatched. The CDR3 has 14 residues. CDR1 and CDR2 (germline): MDHEN, SYDVKM. In DNA, the CDR3 is TGTGCCAGCAGTCCTAGCGGGAGATACAATGAGCAGTTCTTC. This translates into CASSPSGRYNEQFF.

V and J are TRBV29-1 and TRBJ2-7; perhaps D is TRBD1 or TRBD2 (5 bases each). The V end was cut by 4 bases, the J end by 3 bases, with 19 bases between. This CDR3 comprises 15 residues. Germline CDR1 and CDR2: SQVTM and ANQGSEA. CDR3 loop: CSVVDGTGEGYEQYF. Written as DNA, the CDR3 is TGCAGCGTTGTTGACGGGACCGGGGAAGGCTACGAGCAGTACTTC.

V is TRBV27 and J is TRBJ2-2, with a possible D match to TRBD1 (6 bases). This CDR3 is 13 amino acids long. Trimming removed 5 bases from V and 6 bases from J, with 10 bases in between. From germline, CDR1 is MNHEY and CDR2 SMNVEV (reference sequence). The CDR3 DNA sequence: TGTGCCAGCAGTAATCAGGGGCCCGGGGAGCTGTTTTTT. It yields the protein CASSNQGPGELFF.

This sequence joins TRBV7-9 and TRBJ2-3, with 7 bases matching TRBD2. Germline trimming cut 3 bases from V and 1 base from J; bases unmatched to any gene: 7. CDR1 is SEHNR and CDR2 is FQNEAQ in the germline V gene (reference sequence). CDR3 length equals 16 residues. CDR3 nucleotides: TGTGCCAGCAGCTTGGAGCGGGAACGTCGCACAGATACGCAGTATTTT. Translating it yields CASSLERERRTDTQYF.

This clonotype was seen ten or more times. The chain links TRBV7-6 to TRBJ2-1, with 10 bases lining up with TRBD2. V lost 3 bases to trimming and J lost 9 bases; unmatched junction nucleotides: 11. The CDR3 is made up of 16 amino acids. The germline V gene encodes CDR1 SGHVS and CDR2 FNYEAQ. The CDR3 region is CASSLLAGDGRIEQFF. The CDR3 DNA reads as TGTGCCAGCAGCTTGCTAGCGGGAGACGGAAGAATTGAGCAGTTCTTC.

CDR3 amino acids: CASGLVPSGRATGELFF. The DNA of the CDR3 is TGTGCTAGTGGTTTGGTACCTAGCGGGAGGGCCACCGGGGAGCTGTTTTTT. The chain links TRBV12-5 to TRBJ2-2, with 12 bases identical to TRBD2. The V gene's germline CDR1 is LGHNT and CDR2 FRNRAP. The CDR3 runs 17 residues. The trim removed 0 bases at V and 4 bases at J, leaving 3 bases unmatched.

This clonotype has just a few counts. V is TRBV24-1 and J is TRBJ2-1; 11 bases are a match to TRBD2. Per germline, CDR1 KGHDR and CDR2 SFDVKD. The length of the CDR3 is 16 residues. V gave up 3 bases and J gave up 3 bases; unmatched junction bases: 3. In DNA, the CDR3 is TGTGCCACCAGTGATGGGACTAGCGGCAACTACAATGAGCAGTTCTTC. It yields the protein CATSDGTSGNYNEQFF.

V is TRBV6-2 or TRBV6-3 and J is TRBJ2-3; 13 bases agree with TRBD2. CDR3 size: 15 residues. CDR1 is MNHEY, CDR2 SVGEGT, per germline. V shed 5 bases and J 5 bases; nucleotides not matched to a gene: 4. CDR3 DNA sequence: TGTGCCAGCAGTAGGACTAGCGGGAGAGGAGATACGCAGTATTTT. Encoded protein: CASSRTSGRGDTQYF.

V usage is TRBV28 and J usage is TRBJ2-1; D is unclear. V lost 8 bases, J lost 5 bases, and 19 bases lay in between. Looked up from germline, CDR1 is MDHEN and CDR2 is SYDVKM. This CDR3 has 15 amino acids. The CDR3 coding sequence is TGTGCCAGCGCCCCTTCCGCGGCTTCGGACAATGAGCAGTTCTTC. This translates into CASAPSAASDNEQFF.

This clonotype was observed a handful of times. The junction does not match germline at one end; this may be a read error. This chain's CDR3 is CASNYGGSNEQFF. CDR3 nucleotides: TGTGCCAGCAATTACGGGGGGAGCAATGAGCAGTTCTTC. V gene TRBV6-2 or TRBV6-3 combines with J gene TRBJ2-1; 7 nucleotides agree with TRBD2. CDR1 is MNHEY and CDR2 is SVGEGT in the germline V gene. CDR3 length: 13 residues.

This clonotype was seen a few times. The chain has TRBV19 and TRBJ2-1, with D perhaps matching TRBD2 (5 bases). CDR1 and CDR2 from the germline V gene are LNHDA and SQIVND (reference sequence). Trimming stripped 5 bases from V and 7 bases from J, with 15 bases between. This CDR3 has 14 amino acids. DNA of the CDR3: TGTGCCAGTAGTTTGATCTTTCCGGGGAATGAGCAGTTCTTC. Protein: CASSLIFPGNEQFF.

V gene TRBV13 combines with J gene TRBJ2-7; 9 positions agree with TRBD1. From germline, CDR1 is PRHDT and CDR2 FYEKMQ (reference sequence). Trimming removed 5 bases from V and 5 bases from J; junction bases left unmatched: 10. The CDR3 is made up of 15 amino acids. The CDR3 DNA sequence: TGTGCCAGCAGCGCAGCCGGGACAGGGTTTCACGAGCAGTACTTC. Translation gives CASSAAGTGFHEQYF. The full variable domain, with the rest looked up from reference TRBV13 and TRBJ2-7, is AAGVIQSPRHLIKEKRETATLKCYPIPRHDTVYWYQQGPGQDPQFLISFYEKMQSDKGSIPDRFSAQQFSDYHSELNMSSLELGDSALYFCASSAAGTGFHEQYFGPGTRLTVT.

The chain carries TRBV27 and TRBJ2-7, with 7 bases fitting TRBD1. This CDR3 has 15 amino acids. The junction had 10 bases not matched to a gene; V was cut back by 6 bases and J by 2 bases. The germline CDR1 and CDR2 sequences are MNHEY and SMNVEV (reference sequence). In DNA form, the CDR3 reads TGTGCCAGCAGCAGAGACAGGGCAACTACCTACGAGCAGTACTTC. Protein: CASSRDRATTYEQYF.

This clonotype was seen only a few times. The chain carries TRBV14 and TRBJ1-2; D uncertain. V dropped 3 bases and J dropped 4 bases, with 9 bases sitting between them. This CDR3 has 13 residues. Germline V gene sequence: CDR1 SGHDN, CDR2 FVKESK. The DNA for the CDR3 is TGTGCCAGCAGCCAGGACGGAATCTATGGCTACACCTTC. This sequence encodes CASSQDGIYGYTF.